The T cell receptor (beta chain) under discussion was sequenced for a study of blood T cell repertoires in COVID-19. Background on the study: Some COVID-19 samples were acute and others convalescent; all came from the United States, Italy and Spain. T cells, B-cell-depleted T cells, or PBMCs provided the cDNA or gDNA that served as material.

As processed by the authors: Amplification with reference gene primers provided the estimates of nucleated cell counts. Here immunoSEQ multiplex PCR was the method, and the copy in TCRdb shows in-frame clones only, minus some. The V and J calls and clone size were taken over from that table, and D and trimming were inferred from the DNA. The sample includes about 32,000 clones, approximately 85% of them seen just once. The CDR3 is 14 residues long. The V end was cut by 11 bases, the J end by 5 bases, with 21 bases between. CDR1 is ENHRY and CDR2 is SYGVKD in the germline V gene. The TCR originated in a man aged 55 to 70 with active or convalescent COVID-19. V and J are TRBV10-3 and TRBJ1-1; maybe TRBD1 (6 bases). Sequencing input: peripheral blood. The chain's CDR3 is CASQGTMKGTEAFF. Here the CDR3 DNA reads TGTGCCTCTCAGGGGACAATGAAGGGGACTGAAGCTTTCTTT.